These 11 T cell receptor beta chains share one sample of origin, sequenced in a study of PD-1 blockade in classical Hodgkin lymphoma. The data were produced by immunoSEQ multiplex PCR, yet TCRdb's version contains in-frame clones alone and is incomplete. The sample carries about 150,000 clones, 78% recorded once. Brentuximab vedotin exposure varied among the patients, all of whom had relapsed after autologous stem cell transplantation. This material consisted of peripheral blood mononuclear cells (PBMCs), taken before the second cycle of nivolumab. These receptors were obtained from a human donor with classical Hodgkin lymphoma.

The chain carries TRBV4-2 and TRBJ1-3; D is undetermined. Between the trimmed V and J ends, which lost 5 bases and 3 bases, there was a span of 17 bases. The CDR3 contains 16 residues. Germline lookup yields CDR1 LGHNA and CDR2 YNFKEQ. The CDR3 DNA reads TGTGCCAGCAGCTCAGACCCCACGGGAAGTGGAAACACCATATATTTT. Its translation: CASSSDPTGSGNTIYF.

CDR3 nucleotide sequence: TGTGCCAGCAGCCCCCGGGCGGCCGGGTTTTGGGAGCCCCAGCATTTT. It is translated as CASSPRAAGFWEPQHF. The V gene is TRBV7-9, the J gene TRBJ1-5; D ambiguous. Trimming took 5 bases from V and 8 from J, leaving 22 bases between them. Germline assignment: CDR1 SEHNR and CDR2 FQNEAQ (reference sequence). This CDR3 comprises 16 residues. The whole variable domain, filled in from reference TRBV7-9 and TRBJ1-5, reads DTGVSQNPRHKITKRGQNVTFRCDPISEHNRLYWYRQTLGQGPEFLTYFQNEAQLEKSRLLSDRFSAERPKGSFSTLEIQRTEQGDSAMYLCASSPRAAGFWEPQHFGDGTRLSIL.

The gene calls are TRBV10-3 and TRBJ1-2, with 12 bases lining up with TRBD1. The germline gives CDR1 ENHRY, CDR2 SYGVKD. This CDR3 is built from 13 residues. The V segment lost 6 bases and the J segment 8 bases; nucleotides outside the gene matches: 4. CDR3 protein: CAIRGDRGQGYTF. The DNA of the CDR3 is TGTGCCATCAGGGGGGACAGGGGGCAAGGCTACACCTTC.

The chain carries TRBV19 and TRBJ2-3; no definite D call. V was cut by 3 bases and J by 3 bases, with 13 bases left in between. This CDR3 spans 15 amino acids. CDR1 is LNHDA and CDR2 is SQIVND in the germline V gene (reference sequence). The CDR3 sequence is CASSMVARTTDTQYF. DNA for the CDR3: TGTGCCAGTAGTATGGTAGCCAGAACTACAGATACGCAGTATTTT.

This chain joins TRBV7-9 and TRBJ1-5; D remains ambiguous. Germline V gene sequence: CDR1 SEHNR, CDR2 FQNEAQ (reference sequence). This CDR3 has 14 amino acids. With 4 bases removed from V and 1 base from J, the gap between germline ends came to 8 bases. CDR3 in DNA: TGTGCCAGCAGCTCCCAGGTCAGCAATCAGCCCCAGCATTTT. As protein: CASSSQVSNQPQHF.

This clone has only one observation. This sequence joins TRBV5-8 and TRBJ2-2; 7 nucleotides line up with TRBD1. The V and J ends lost 0 bases and 7 bases, in that order; junction bases with no gene match: 9. CDR1 is SGHTS and CDR2 is YDEGEE in the germline V gene. The CDR3 is 16 amino acids. The CDR3 loop reads CASSLGYRGRIGELFF. CDR3 DNA sequence: TGTGCCAGCAGCTTGGGATACAGGGGACGGATCGGGGAGCTGTTTTTT.

In DNA form, the CDR3 reads TGTGCCAGCAGTTCCAGATCCAATCAGCCCCAGCATTTT. Residues: CASSSRSNQPQHF. This chain connects TRBV6-5 to TRBJ1-5; D not resolved. The V end lost 4 bases, the J end lost 3 bases, and 7 bases lay between the germline ends. The CDR3 loop spans 13 amino acids. CDR1 is MNHEY, CDR2 SVGAGI, per germline.

V gene TRBV28 combines with J gene TRBJ2-1, with 9 bases that match TRBD2. V gave up 4 bases and J gave up 0 bases; unmatched junction bases: 4. This CDR3 has 16 residues. Germline V gene sequence: CDR1 MDHEN, CDR2 SYDVKM. The CDR3 reads CASSSISGSSYNEQFF. Here the CDR3 DNA reads TGTGCCAGCAGTTCAATTAGCGGGAGCTCCTACAATGAGCAGTTCTTC.

This clone is medium-sized in the sample. The genes are TRBV27 and TRBJ1-4; 9 bases fit TRBD1. The CDR3 contains 15 residues. The ends lost 6 bases at V and 6 bases at J; junction bases unmatched: 8. Germline CDR1 is MNHEY and CDR2 is SMNVEV (reference sequence). The CDR3 loop reads CASRQGTGRHEKLFF. CDR3 nucleotide sequence: TGTGCCAGCAGACAAGGGACAGGGAGGCATGAAAAACTGTTTTTT.

The rearrangement uses TRBV6-6 and TRBJ2-7; no definite D call. Trimming stripped 10 bases from V and 3 bases from J, with 1 base between. CDR1 is MNHNY, CDR2 SVGAGI, per germline (reference sequence). The CDR3 is 8 amino acids. The CDR3, as DNA: TGTGCCATCTACGAGCAGTACTTC. Translated: CAIYEQYF.

The rearrangement joins TRBV6-4 to TRBJ1-1, with TRBD1 identical over 8 bases. Germline assignment: CDR1 MRHNA and CDR2 SNTAGT. CDR3 length: 18 amino acids. V gave up 2 bases and J gave up 0 bases; unmatched junction bases: 11. CDR3 DNA: TGTGCCAGCAGTGACACAGGGGGATGCGTAGTCATGAACACTGAAGCTTTCTTT. This sequence encodes CASSDTGGCVVMNTEAFF.